Following are 21 T cell receptor beta chains from one sample sequenced in a study of blood T cell repertoires in COVID-19. Using immunoSEQ multiplex PCR, the repertoire was profiled, and TCRdb retains in-frame clones only, with some absent. Among 90,000 to 120,000 clones listed, over 80% were seen once. Sequencing input: peripheral blood. The receptors were gathered from a woman in her thirties with acute or convalescent COVID-19.

The chain links TRBV6-2 or TRBV6-3 to TRBJ2-7, with D maybe TRBD1 (5 bases). CDR3 length: 14 residues. Germline V CDR1 and CDR2: MNHEY, SVGEGT. Trimming took 6 bases from V and 0 from J, leaving 12 bases between them. The CDR3 reads CASSQQVSSYEQYF. Written as DNA, the CDR3 is TGTGCCAGCAGCCAACAGGTGAGCTCCTACGAGCAGTACTTC.

This rearrangement joins TRBV19 to TRBJ1-1; maybe TRBD1 (5 bases). The germline V and J ends were trimmed by 5 bases and 10 bases, with 20 bases remaining between them. Germline CDR1 and CDR2: LNHDA and SQIVND (reference sequence). This CDR3 region has 14 residues. The CDR3 coding sequence is TGTGCCAGTAGTCCAGGGACGGGAGCCGGAGCAGCTTTCTTT. Translation gives CASSPGTGAGAAFF.

The rearrangement uses TRBV2 and TRBJ1-5; tentatively, D is TRBD1 (5 bases). This CDR3 has 15 amino acids. CDR1 and CDR2 from the germline V gene are SNHLY and FYNNEI. The germline V and J ends were trimmed by 4 bases and 0 bases, with 10 bases remaining between them. The CDR3 DNA is TGTGCCAGCAGTGCACAGGCCCTTAGCAATCAGCCCCAGCATTTT. Translated, it gives CASSAQALSNQPQHF.

CDR3 sequence (DNA): TGTGCCAGCAGCGCTACCCGGGAGTTCTCCTACAATGAGCAGTTCTTC. Protein sequence: CASSATREFSYNEQFF. The chain employs TRBV7-9 and TRBJ2-1, with D perhaps matching TRBD2 (6 bases). Germline V lookup: CDR1 SEHNR, CDR2 FQNEAQ (reference sequence). The CDR3 sequence is 16 residues long. The V gene lost 5 bases and the J gene lost 0 bases, with 14 bases spanning the gap.

This rearrangement joins TRBV30 to TRBJ2-7, with 7 positions matching TRBD1. Trimming took 5 bases from V and 5 from J; bases not matched to a gene: 9. The CDR3 length is 13 residues. CDR1 is GTSNPN and CDR2 is SVGIG in the germline V gene (reference sequence). The chain's CDR3 is CAWDTRQGHEQYF. CDR3 in DNA: TGTGCCTGGGATACTCGACAGGGCCACGAGCAGTACTTC.

The V call is TRBV6-1, the J call TRBJ2-5; unclear D gene. V was clipped by 2 bases and J by 5 bases, with 15 bases between them. Germline CDR1 and CDR2: MNHNS and SASEGT. The CDR3 is 15 amino acids. CDR3 loop: CASSEWAGLLETQYF. In DNA, the CDR3 is TGTGCCAGCAGTGAATGGGCAGGCCTTTTGGAGACCCAGTACTTC.

The rearrangement uses TRBV4-1 and TRBJ1-5; D not resolved. CDR3 length: 13 amino acids. Germline V gene sequence: CDR1 MGHRA, CDR2 YSYEKL. The ends were cut back, 0 bases at V and 3 bases at J, with 3 bases in the middle. Here the CDR3 DNA reads TGCGCCAGCAGCCAAGACCACAATCAGCCCCAGCATTTT. Translated: CASSQDHNQPQHF.

The chain recombines TRBV6-5 with TRBJ2-1; 9 bases align to TRBD2. Unmatched junction bases numbered 11, after V lost 6 bases and J lost 8 bases. The CDR3 extends over 15 amino acids. Per the germline V gene, CDR1 is MNHEY and CDR2 is SVGAGI. The CDR3 DNA sequence: TGTGCCAGCAGCCCCGGGGGAGCGGGGGGCGATGAGCAGTTCTTC. It encodes CASSPGGAGGDEQFF.

The chain couples TRBV7-8 to TRBJ1-1, with 10 positions matching TRBD1. This CDR3 is built from 16 residues. Germline-derived CDR1 and CDR2 are SGHVS and FQNEAQ. J was trimmed by 0 bases and V by 5 bases; bases with no gene match: 6. For the CDR3, the DNA is TGTGCCAGCAGCCGAGGACAGGGGGGAGTGAACACTGAAGCTTTCTTT. Protein sequence: CASSRGQGGVNTEAFF.

The genes are TRBV2 and TRBJ1-2, with D possibly TRBD1 on 5 matching bases. The CDR3 is 13 amino acids. Looked up from germline, CDR1 is SNHLY and CDR2 is FYNNEI. V was trimmed by 8 bases and J by 1 base, leaving 11 bases between them. CDR3 amino acids: CASGAPNNYGYTF. DNA of the CDR3: TGTGCCAGCGGGGCACCTAATAACTATGGCTACACCTTC.

This chain links TRBV28 with TRBJ2-5, with D possibly TRBD2 on 6 matching bases. Trimming took 6 bases from V and 4 from J, leaving 18 bases between them. CDR3 length: 15 residues. CDR1 MDHEN and CDR2 SYDVKM come from the germline V gene. The DNA of the CDR3 is TGTGCCAGCAGCCCCAATAAAGGGACTGCAGAGACCCAGTACTTC. Translating it yields CASSPNKGTAETQYF. The whole variable domain, remainder taken from reference TRBV28 and TRBJ2-5, is DVKVTQSSRYLVKRTGEKVFLECVQDMDHENMFWYRQDPGLGLRLIYFSYDVKMKEKGDIPEGYSVSREKKERFSLILESASTNQTSMYLCASSPNKGTAETQYFGPGTRLLVL.

V and J are TRBV7-8 and TRBJ1-1; TRBD1 matches 9 bases. The CDR3 totals 16 residues. Germline V CDR1 and CDR2: SGHVS, FQNEAQ. J lost 1 base, V lost 5 bases, and 8 bases had no gene match. The CDR3 loop reads CASSVVPGQGNTEAFF. The CDR3 region has the DNA TGTGCCAGCAGCGTGGTACCGGGACAGGGGAACACTGAAGCTTTCTTT.

V usage is TRBV29-1 and J usage is TRBJ2-7; D call uncertain. CDR1 and CDR2 (germline): SQVTM, ANQGSEA. CDR3 length: 13 residues. Trimming removed 2 bases from V and 0 bases from J, with 8 bases in between. CDR3 region: CSVETALSYEQYF. DNA of the CDR3: TGCAGCGTTGAAACAGCTCTCTCCTACGAGCAGTACTTC.

J is TRBJ2-7 and V is TRBV24-1; TRBD1 matches 9 bases. After removal of 6 bases from V and 3 bases from J, the junction contained 5 bases not matched to a gene. The CDR3 covers 14 residues. Germline CDR1 KGHDR, CDR2 SFDVKD. This chain's CDR3 is CATSSETGGYEQYF. The DNA for the CDR3 is TGTGCCACCAGTTCAGAGACAGGGGGCTACGAGCAGTACTTC.

This rearrangement joins TRBV5-5 to TRBJ2-3; 11 bases line up with TRBD2. J lost 2 bases, V lost 3 bases, and 11 bases had no gene match. Germline-derived CDR1 and CDR2 are SGHKS and YYEKEE (reference sequence). This CDR3 comprises 18 residues. Written as DNA, the CDR3 is TGTGCCAGCAGCTCACACCGTAGCGGGGGGGCCGTCACAGATACGCAGTATTTT. It encodes CASSSHRSGGAVTDTQYF.

The rearrangement links TRBV10-3 to TRBJ1-5, with 7 bases identical to TRBD1. The V gene end was trimmed by 6 bases and the J gene end by 5 bases; junction bases not matched to a gene: 4. Germline assignment: CDR1 ENHRY and CDR2 SYGVKD. This CDR3 is 13 amino acids long. CDR3 DNA sequence: TGTGCCATCAGAGGGACAGACGATCAGCCCCAGCATTTT. The encoded protein is CAIRGTDDQPQHF.

This clone was detected only a few times. The J gene is TRBJ2-5, the V gene TRBV9, with D hard to call. Trimming shortened V by 0 bases and J by 5 bases, and 14 bases separated the two germline ends. Germline-derived CDR1 and CDR2 are SGDLS and YYNGEE. The CDR3 loop spans 15 amino acids. CDR3 sequence (DNA): TGTGCCAGCAGCGTAGGGTCTCTAGAGTGGGAGACCCAGTACTTC. Protein product: CASSVGSLEWETQYF.

This clone was seen once. V gene TRBV11-3 combines with J gene TRBJ1-2; D ambiguous. This CDR3 is built from 14 residues. The germline gives CDR1 SGHNT, CDR2 YENEEA. Deletions cut 5 bases from V and 3 bases from J, with 13 bases between. The CDR3 reads CASSPGGLDYGYTF. The CDR3 DNA follows: TGTGCCAGCAGCCCAGGAGGGTTGGACTATGGCTACACCTTC.

This chain links TRBV29-1 with TRBJ2-7; 12 nucleotides agree with TRBD1. The V segment lost 1 base and the J segment 7 bases; nucleotides outside the gene matches: 14. From germline, CDR1 is SQVTM and CDR2 ANQGSEA. The CDR3 is 17 amino acids. The CDR3 DNA sequence: TGCAGCGTTGAAGGTCGTAATGGCGGGACAGGGGGCGGAGAGCAGTACTTC. It codes for CSVEGRNGGTGGGEQYF.

This clone has more than one count but fewer than ten. The chain carries TRBV2 and TRBJ2-1, with D possibly matching TRBD1 (6 bases). Germline V lookup: CDR1 SNHLY, CDR2 FYNNEI. The CDR3 is made up of 12 amino acids. V was pared by 5 bases and J by 7 bases, with 9 bases between. In DNA, the CDR3 is TGTGCCAGCAGTTACAGGGATAATGAGCAGTTCTTC. It yields the protein CASSYRDNEQFF.

The chain carries TRBV28 and TRBJ2-7; 7 bases agree with TRBD1. The ends lost 5 bases at V and 4 bases at J; junction bases unmatched: 8. The CDR3 is made up of 14 amino acids. The V gene's germline CDR1 is MDHEN and CDR2 SYDVKM. DNA of the CDR3: TGTGCCAGCAGTCGACAGGGTTATAGTTACGAGCAGTACTTC. Translating gives CASSRQGYSYEQYF. The full variable domain, its missing parts supplied by reference TRBV28 and TRBJ2-7, is DVKVTQSSRYLVKRTGEKVFLECVQDMDHENMFWYRQDPGLGLRLIYFSYDVKMKEKGDIPEGYSVSREKKERFSLILESASTNQTSMYLCASSRQGYSYEQYFGPGTRLTVT.